The 18 T cell receptor beta chains listed next were all sequenced from one sample in a study of long-term antiretroviral therapy in people with HIV. This was the immunoSEQ v3.0 assay at survey level. Clones were sequenced by immunoSEQ multiplex PCR, and TCRdb holds only the in-frame ones, with some missing. The repertoire holds around 30,000 clones, with roughly 93% as singletons. The sample in question was unsorted PBMCs, obtained just over 7.2 years after starting antiretroviral therapy. Receptors were obtained from a man in his fifties or sixties with HIV.

The rearrangement uses TRBV7-8 and TRBJ1-2; TRBD1 might be the D (5 bases). CDR3 size: 14 residues. CDR1 SGHVS and CDR2 FQNEAQ come from the germline V gene. Trimming removed 5 bases at V and 1 base at J, with 11 bases between. The CDR3 DNA reads TGTGCCAGCAGCCCAGTCCAGGGTAACTATGGCTACACCTTC. Protein sequence: CASSPVQGNYGYTF.

This chain links TRBV4-1 with TRBJ2-1; possibly TRBD2 for D (6 bases). There are 15 residues in the CDR3. The germline CDR1 and CDR2 sequences are MGHRA and YSYEKL. Deletions cut 0 bases from V and 4 bases from J, with 10 bases between. The CDR3 is CASSQEGREYNEQFF. In DNA, the CDR3 is TGCGCCAGCAGCCAAGAGGGGCGGGAATACAATGAGCAGTTCTTC.

This rearrangement joins TRBV10-1 to TRBJ1-1; D is uncertain. V was clipped by 0 bases and J by 6 bases, with 11 bases between them. Germline values: CDR1 WNHNN, CDR2 SYGVQD (reference sequence). This CDR3 region has 14 residues. This CDR3 reads CASSESSLASEAFF. The CDR3 region has the DNA TGCGCCAGCAGTGAGTCGTCTTTAGCGTCTGAAGCTTTCTTT.

The J gene is TRBJ2-7, the V gene TRBV7-2; D possibly matches TRBD1 or TRBD2 (5 bases each). The V gene's germline CDR1 is SGHTA and CDR2 FQGNSA. V gave up 8 bases and J gave up 0 bases, with 8 bases separating them. CDR3 length equals 12 residues. As DNA, the CDR3 is TGTGCCAGCGGGACGGACTCCTACGAGCAGTACTTC. It is translated as CASGTDSYEQYF.

V is TRBV5-1 and J is TRBJ1-1; weak D call: TRBD1 (5 bases). CDR3 length equals 16 residues. Germline assignment: CDR1 SGHRS and CDR2 YFSETQ. Trimming shortened V by 4 bases and J by 4 bases, and 20 bases separated the two germline ends. The CDR3 sequence: CASSPSRGGGSTEAFF. CDR3 DNA sequence: TGCGCCAGCAGCCCAAGCCGGGGTGGGGGAAGCACTGAAGCTTTCTTT.

The J gene is TRBJ2-3, the V gene TRBV10-3; D possibly uses TRBD1 or TRBD2 (6 bases each). V lost 7 bases and J lost 4, with 24 bases in between. This CDR3 has 17 residues. Germline-derived CDR1 and CDR2 are ENHRY and SYGVKD. As DNA, the CDR3 is TGTGCCATCACCGAAGGGGAGCGGAGGGGGAAAGCAGATACGCAGTATTTT. Translation gives CAITEGERRGKADTQYF.

The V gene is TRBV6-5, the J gene TRBJ2-1; TRBD2 might be the D (6 bases). Germline loops: CDR1 MNHEY, CDR2 SVGAGI. This CDR3 is built from 13 residues. Trimming left V 8 bases short and J 7 bases short, with 15 bases between. The CDR3 sequence: CASAWGDSNEQFF. The CDR3 DNA is TGTGCCAGCGCCTGGGGGGATTCGAATGAGCAGTTCTTC.

V and J are TRBV11-3 and TRBJ2-3; D is uncertain. With 1 base removed from V and 4 bases from J, the gap between germline ends came to 9 bases. The CDR3 length is 14 residues. Germline V CDR1 and CDR2: SGHNT, YENEEA. The CDR3 reads CASSLVPGADTQYF. The CDR3 region has the DNA TGTGCCAGCAGCTTAGTGCCGGGTGCAGATACGCAGTATTTT.

This clone came up once. The chain uses TRBV28 and TRBJ2-1, with 9 bases identical to TRBD2. Per the germline V gene, CDR1 is MDHEN and CDR2 is SYDVKM. With V trimmed by 8 bases and J by 4 bases, 6 bases remained unmatched. The CDR3 covers 14 residues. In nucleotides, the CDR3 is TGTGCCAGCCTTCGGCGGGGGGGATACAATGAGCAGTTCTTC. Translating gives CASLRRGGYNEQFF.

The rearrangement links TRBV2 to TRBJ2-3; D gene unclear. V lost 3 bases, J lost 1 base, and 8 bases lay in between. There are 14 residues in the CDR3. Germline-derived CDR1 and CDR2 are SNHLY and FYNNEI. CDR3 DNA: TGTGCCAGCAGTGACCCCTCTCGCACAGATACGCAGTATTTT. Translating gives CASSDPSRTDTQYF.

Here the CDR3 DNA reads TGTGCCAGCAGAGGGACAGGGAAGGAGCAGTACTTC. This translates into CASRGTGKEQYF. The chain carries TRBV6-5 and TRBJ2-7; 9 bases line up with TRBD1. The CDR3 is 12 residues long. Looked up from germline, CDR1 is MNHEY and CDR2 is SVGAGI. J was trimmed by 7 bases and V by 6 bases; bases with no gene match: 4.

This chain joins TRBV4-3 and TRBJ1-5; 8 bases line up with TRBD1. CDR3 size: 16 residues. Germline lookup yields CDR1 LGHNA and CDR2 YSLEER. V was clipped by 0 bases and J by 6 bases; unmatched bases: 7. The CDR3 DNA is TGCGCCAGCAGCCAAGATCCGGCAGGGGGCCTTCAGCCCCAGCATTTT. It translates to CASSQDPAGGLQPQHF.

The chain has TRBV9 and TRBJ2-1; TRBD2 aligns across 13 bases. In germline, CDR1 is SGDLS, CDR2 YYNGEE. The length of the CDR3 is 15 residues. V dropped 3 bases and J dropped 8; count of bases not matched to a gene: 5. The CDR3 DNA reads TGTGCCAGCAGCGGAACTAGCGGGGGGGCCTATGAGCAGTTCTTC. Its protein is CASSGTSGGAYEQFF.

This chain uses TRBV10-1 with TRBJ2-2; D is ambiguous. Trimming shortened V by 4 bases and J by 3 bases, and 9 bases separated the two germline ends. This CDR3 is built from 14 residues. Per the germline V gene, CDR1 is WNHNN and CDR2 is SYGVQD (reference sequence). CDR3 in amino acids: CASSGVFDTGELFF. The CDR3 DNA follows: TGCGCCAGCAGTGGGGTTTTCGACACCGGGGAGCTGTTTTTT.

This clone was counted a few times. V gene TRBV18 combines with J gene TRBJ2-7; tentatively, D is TRBD2 (5 bases). Germline V CDR1 and CDR2: KGHSH, LQKENI. V lost 3 bases to trimming and J lost 6 bases, with 18 bases between them. The CDR3 has 15 amino acids. The CDR3 DNA is TGTGCCAGCTCACCGACCCGGGATCTAGAGGCCGAGCAGTACTTC. It translates to CASSPTRDLEAEQYF.

The CDR3 sequence is CASSQPGQGANGELFF. In DNA form, the CDR3 reads TGTGCCAGCAGCCAACCGGGACAGGGGGCTAACGGGGAGCTGTTTTTT. The rearrangement links TRBV14 to TRBJ2-2; 12 bases match TRBD1. V shed 2 bases and J 7 bases; nucleotides not matched to a gene: 5. CDR1 and CDR2 (germline): SGHDN, FVKESK. CDR3 size: 16 residues. Full variable domain (outside the CDR3, taken from reference TRBV14 and TRBJ2-2): EAGVTQFPSHSVIEKGQTVTLRCDPISGHDNLYWYRRVMGKEIKFLLHFVKESKQDESGMPNNRFLAERTGGTYSTLKVQPAELEDSGVYFCASSQPGQGANGELFFGEGSRLTVL.

The rearrangement joins TRBV4-1 to TRBJ1-1; D is possibly TRBD1 (6 bases). The CDR3 covers 12 residues. The V gene's germline CDR1 is MGHRA and CDR2 YSYEKL. V lost 2 bases and J lost 8, with 9 bases in between. The CDR3 loop is CASSQQGTEAFF. In DNA form, the CDR3 reads TGCGCCAGCAGCCAACAGGGGACGGAAGCTTTCTTT.

A single count supports this clone. V and J are TRBV6-5 and TRBJ2-1; either TRBD1 or TRBD2 may supply D (6 bases each). Trimming left V 4 bases short and J 0 bases short, with 13 bases between. CDR3 length equals 16 residues. In germline, CDR1 is MNHEY, CDR2 SVGAGI. For the CDR3, the DNA is TGTGCCAGCAGTTTCAACGGGGGCTACTCCTACAATGAGCAGTTCTTC. Translated: CASSFNGGYSYNEQFF.